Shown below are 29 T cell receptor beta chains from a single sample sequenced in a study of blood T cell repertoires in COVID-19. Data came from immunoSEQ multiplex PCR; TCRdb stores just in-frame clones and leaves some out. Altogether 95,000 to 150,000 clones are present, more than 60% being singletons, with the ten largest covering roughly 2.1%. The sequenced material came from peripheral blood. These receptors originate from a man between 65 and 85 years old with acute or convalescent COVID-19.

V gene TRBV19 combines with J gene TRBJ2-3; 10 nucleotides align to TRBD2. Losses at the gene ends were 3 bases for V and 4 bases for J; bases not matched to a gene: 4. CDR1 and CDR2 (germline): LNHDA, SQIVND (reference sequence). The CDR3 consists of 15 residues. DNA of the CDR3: TGTGCCAGTAGTATCAGCGGGGGGGCCCCAGATACGCAGTATTTT. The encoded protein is CASSISGGAPDTQYF.

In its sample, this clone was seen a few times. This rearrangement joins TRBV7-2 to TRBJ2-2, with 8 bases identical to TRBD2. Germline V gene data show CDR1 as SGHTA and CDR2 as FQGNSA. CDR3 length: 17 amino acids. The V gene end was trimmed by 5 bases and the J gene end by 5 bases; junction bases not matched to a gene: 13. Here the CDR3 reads CASSPGLARLFTGELFF. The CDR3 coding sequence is TGTGCCAGCAGCCCCGGACTAGCTAGACTCTTTACCGGGGAGCTGTTTTTT.

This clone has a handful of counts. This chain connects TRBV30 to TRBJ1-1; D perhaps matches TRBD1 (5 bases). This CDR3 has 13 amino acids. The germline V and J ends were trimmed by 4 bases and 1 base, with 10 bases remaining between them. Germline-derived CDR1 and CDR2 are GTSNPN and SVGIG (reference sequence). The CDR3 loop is CAWTEGQNTEAFF. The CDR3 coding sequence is TGTGCCTGGACGGAAGGACAGAACACTGAAGCTTTCTTT. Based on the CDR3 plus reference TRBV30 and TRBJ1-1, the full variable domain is SQTIHQWPATLVQPVGSPLSLECTVEGTSNPNLYWYRQAAGRGLQLLFYSVGIGQISSEVPQNLSASRPQDRQFILSSKKLLLSDSGFYLCAWTEGQNTEAFFGQGTRLTVV.

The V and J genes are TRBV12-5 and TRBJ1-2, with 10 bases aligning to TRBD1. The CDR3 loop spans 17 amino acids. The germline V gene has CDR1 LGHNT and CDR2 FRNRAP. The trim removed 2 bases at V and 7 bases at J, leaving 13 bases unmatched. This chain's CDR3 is CASGLKPGQGTLGGYTF. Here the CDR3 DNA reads TGTGCTAGTGGTTTGAAACCGGGACAGGGGACCCTCGGTGGCTACACCTTC. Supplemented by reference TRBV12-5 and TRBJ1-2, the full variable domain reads DARVTQTPRHKVTEMGQEVTMRCQPILGHNTVFWYRQTMMQGLELLAYFRNRAPLDDSGMPKDRFSAEMPDATLATLKIQPSEPRDSAVYFCASGLKPGQGTLGGYTFGSGTRLTVV.

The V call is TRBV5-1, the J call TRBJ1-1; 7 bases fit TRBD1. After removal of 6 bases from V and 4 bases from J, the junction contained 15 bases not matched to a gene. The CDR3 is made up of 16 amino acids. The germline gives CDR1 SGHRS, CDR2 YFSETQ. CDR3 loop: CASNVGGAGGGTEAFF. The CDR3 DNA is TGCGCCAGCAATGTAGGGGGCGCGGGTGGCGGCACTGAAGCTTTCTTT.

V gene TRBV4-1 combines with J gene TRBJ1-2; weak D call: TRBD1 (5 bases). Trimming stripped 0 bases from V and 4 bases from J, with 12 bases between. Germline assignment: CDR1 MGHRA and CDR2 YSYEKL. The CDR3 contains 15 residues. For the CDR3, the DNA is TGCGCCAGCAGCCAAGACAGGGTAGACTCCTATGGCTACACCTTC. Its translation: CASSQDRVDSYGYTF.

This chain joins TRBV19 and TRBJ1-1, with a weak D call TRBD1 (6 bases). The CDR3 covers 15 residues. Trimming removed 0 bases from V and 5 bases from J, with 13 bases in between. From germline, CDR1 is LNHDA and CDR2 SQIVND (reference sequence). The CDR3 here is CASSIDQGTGTEAFF. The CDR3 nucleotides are TGTGCCAGTAGTATAGATCAGGGGACGGGGACTGAAGCTTTCTTT.

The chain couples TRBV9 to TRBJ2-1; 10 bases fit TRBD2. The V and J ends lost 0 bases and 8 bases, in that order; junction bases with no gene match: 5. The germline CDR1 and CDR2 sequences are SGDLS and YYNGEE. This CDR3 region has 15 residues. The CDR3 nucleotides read TGTGCCAGCAGCGTAGCAGCGGGGGGGCCCTATGAGCAGTTCTTC. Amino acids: CASSVAAGGPYEQFF. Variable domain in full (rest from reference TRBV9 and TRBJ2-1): DSGVTQTPKHLITATGQRVTLRCSPRSGDLSVYWYQQSLDQGLQFLIQYYNGEERAKGNILERFSAQQFPDLHSELNLSSLELGDSALYFCASSVAAGGPYEQFFGPGTRLTVL.

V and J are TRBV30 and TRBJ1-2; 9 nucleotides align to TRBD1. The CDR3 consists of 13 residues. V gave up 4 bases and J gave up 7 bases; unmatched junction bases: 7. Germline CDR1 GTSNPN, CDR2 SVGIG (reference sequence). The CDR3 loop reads CAWNQGTGSGYTF. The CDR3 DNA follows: TGTGCCTGGAACCAAGGGACAGGGAGTGGCTACACCTTC.

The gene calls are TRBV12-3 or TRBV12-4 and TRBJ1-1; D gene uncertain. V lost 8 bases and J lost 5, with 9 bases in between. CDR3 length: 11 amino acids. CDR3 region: CASVRGTEAFF. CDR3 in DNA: TGTGCCAGCGTCAGAGGTACTGAAGCTTTCTTT.

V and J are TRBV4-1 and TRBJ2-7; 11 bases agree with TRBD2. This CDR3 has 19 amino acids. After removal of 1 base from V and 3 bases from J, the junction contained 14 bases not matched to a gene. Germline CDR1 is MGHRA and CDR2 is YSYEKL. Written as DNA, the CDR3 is TGCGCCAGCAGCCAAGCCTTACTAGCGGGGGCCGGATCCCACTACGAGCAGTACTTC. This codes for CASSQALLAGAGSHYEQYF.

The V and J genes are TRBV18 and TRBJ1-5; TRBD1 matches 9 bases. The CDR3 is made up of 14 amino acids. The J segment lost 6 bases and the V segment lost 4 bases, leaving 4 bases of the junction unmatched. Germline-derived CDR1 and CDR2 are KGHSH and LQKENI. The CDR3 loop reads CASSRMDRGQPQHF. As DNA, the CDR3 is TGTGCCAGCTCACGAATGGACAGGGGTCAGCCCCAGCATTTT.

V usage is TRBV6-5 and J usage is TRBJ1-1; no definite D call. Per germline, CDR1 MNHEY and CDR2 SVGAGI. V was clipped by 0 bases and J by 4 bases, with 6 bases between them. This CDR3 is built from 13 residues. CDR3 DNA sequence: TGTGCCAGCAGTTACTCGTTGCGCACTGAAGCTTTCTTT. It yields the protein CASSYSLRTEAFF.

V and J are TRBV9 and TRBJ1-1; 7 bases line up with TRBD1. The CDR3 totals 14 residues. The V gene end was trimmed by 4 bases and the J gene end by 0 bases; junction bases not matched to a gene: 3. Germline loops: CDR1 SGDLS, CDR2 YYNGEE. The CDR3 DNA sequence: TGTGCCAGCAGCCCCGGACAGGTGAACACTGAAGCTTTCTTT. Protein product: CASSPGQVNTEAFF. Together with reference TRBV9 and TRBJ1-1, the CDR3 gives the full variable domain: DSGVTQTPKHLITATGQRVTLRCSPRSGDLSVYWYQQSLDQGLQFLIQYYNGEERAKGNILERFSAQQFPDLHSELNLSSLELGDSALYFCASSPGQVNTEAFFGQGTRLTVV.

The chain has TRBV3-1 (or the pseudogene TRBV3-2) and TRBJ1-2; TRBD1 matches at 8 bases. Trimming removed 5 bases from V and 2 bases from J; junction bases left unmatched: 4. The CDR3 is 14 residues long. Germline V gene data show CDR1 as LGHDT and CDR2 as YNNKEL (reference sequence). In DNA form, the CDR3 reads TGTGCCAGCAGCTTCGGGACAGGAAACTATGGCTACACCTTC. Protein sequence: CASSFGTGNYGYTF.

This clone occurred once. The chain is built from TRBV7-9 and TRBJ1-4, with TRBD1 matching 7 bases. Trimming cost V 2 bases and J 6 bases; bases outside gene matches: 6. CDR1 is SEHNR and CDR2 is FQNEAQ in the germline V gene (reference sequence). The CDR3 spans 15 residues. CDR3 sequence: CASSLLDTGDEKLFF. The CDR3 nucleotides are TGTGCCAGCAGCTTATTAGACACAGGGGATGAAAAACTGTTTTTT.

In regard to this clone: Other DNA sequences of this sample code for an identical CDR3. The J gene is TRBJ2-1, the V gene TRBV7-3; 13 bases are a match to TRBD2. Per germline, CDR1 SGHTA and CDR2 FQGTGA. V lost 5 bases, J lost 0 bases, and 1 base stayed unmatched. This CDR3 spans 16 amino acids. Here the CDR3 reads CASSRTSGGSYNEQFF. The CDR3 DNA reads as TGTGCCAGCAGCCGGACTAGCGGGGGCTCCTACAATGAGCAGTTCTTC.

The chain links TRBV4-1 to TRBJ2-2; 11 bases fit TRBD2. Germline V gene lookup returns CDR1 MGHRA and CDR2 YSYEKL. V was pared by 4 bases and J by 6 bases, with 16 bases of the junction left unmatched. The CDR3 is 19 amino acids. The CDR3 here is CASSLRALLAGGRAGELFF. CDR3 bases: TGCGCCAGCAGCCTTAGAGCATTGTTAGCGGGGGGGCGTGCCGGGGAGCTGTTTTTT.

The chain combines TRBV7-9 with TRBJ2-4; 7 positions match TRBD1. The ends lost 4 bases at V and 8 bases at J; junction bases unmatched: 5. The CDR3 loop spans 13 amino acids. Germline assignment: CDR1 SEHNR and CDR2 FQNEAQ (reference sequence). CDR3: CASSSTGLDIQYF. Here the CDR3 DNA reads TGTGCCAGCAGCTCGACAGGGTTAGACATTCAGTACTTC.

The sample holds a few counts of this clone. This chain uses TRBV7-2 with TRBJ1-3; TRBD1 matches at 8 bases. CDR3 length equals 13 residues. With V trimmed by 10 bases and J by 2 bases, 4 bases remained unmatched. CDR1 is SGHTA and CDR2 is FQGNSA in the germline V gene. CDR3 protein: CATATGAGNTIYF. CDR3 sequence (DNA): TGTGCCACCGCGACAGGGGCTGGAAACACCATATATTTT.

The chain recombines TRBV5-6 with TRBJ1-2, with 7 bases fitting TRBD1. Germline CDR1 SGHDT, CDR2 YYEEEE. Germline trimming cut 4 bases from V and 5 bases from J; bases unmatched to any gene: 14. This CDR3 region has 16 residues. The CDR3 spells CASSLTPGQYSYGYTF. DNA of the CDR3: TGTGCCAGCAGCCTGACCCCGGGACAGTATAGTTATGGCTACACCTTC.

CDR3 nucleotides: TGTGCCAGCAGCTTTCAGGCCGGGATAGCGGGGGAAACCTACGAGCAGTACTTC. It is translated as CASSFQAGIAGETYEQYF. This rearrangement joins TRBV13 to TRBJ2-7, with 9 positions matching TRBD2. CDR1 is PRHDT and CDR2 is FYEKMQ in the germline V gene (reference sequence). With V trimmed by 3 bases and J by 2 bases, 14 bases remained unmatched. The CDR3 contains 18 residues.

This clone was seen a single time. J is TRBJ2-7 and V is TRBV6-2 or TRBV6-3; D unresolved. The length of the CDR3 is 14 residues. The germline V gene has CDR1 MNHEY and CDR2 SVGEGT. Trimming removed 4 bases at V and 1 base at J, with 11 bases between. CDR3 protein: CASSSMTHSYEQYF. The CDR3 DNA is TGTGCCAGCAGTTCAATGACTCATTCCTACGAGCAGTACTTC.

The CDR3: CASSQEAVAGGSYEQYF. DNA of the CDR3: TGCGCCAGCAGCCAAGAAGCGGTAGCGGGGGGCTCCTACGAGCAGTACTTC. The chain carries TRBV4-1 and TRBJ2-7; TRBD2 agrees at 10 bases. Germline V gene lookup returns CDR1 MGHRA and CDR2 YSYEKL. The length of the CDR3 is 17 residues. The ends lost 0 bases at V and 0 bases at J; junction bases unmatched: 5.

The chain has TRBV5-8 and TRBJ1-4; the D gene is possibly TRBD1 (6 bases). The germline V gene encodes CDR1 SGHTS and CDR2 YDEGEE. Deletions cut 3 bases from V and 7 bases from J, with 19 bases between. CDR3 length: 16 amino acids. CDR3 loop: CASSWGHGDHGEKLFF. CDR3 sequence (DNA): TGTGCCAGCAGCTGGGGACATGGAGACCATGGTGAAAAACTGTTTTTT. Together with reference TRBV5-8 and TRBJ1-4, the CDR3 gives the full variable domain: EAGVTQSPTHLIKTRGQQATLRCSPISGHTSVYWYQQALGLGLQFLLWYDEGEERNRGNFPPRFSGRQFPNYSSELNVNALELEDSALYLCASSWGHGDHGEKLFFGSGTQLSVL.

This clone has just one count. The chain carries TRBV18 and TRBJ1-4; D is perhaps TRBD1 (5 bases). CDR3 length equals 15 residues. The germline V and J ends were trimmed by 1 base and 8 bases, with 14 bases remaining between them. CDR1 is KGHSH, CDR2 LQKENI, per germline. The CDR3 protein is CASSPLQGLGEKLFF. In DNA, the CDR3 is TGTGCCAGCTCACCACTTCAGGGACTTGGCGAAAAACTGTTTTTT.

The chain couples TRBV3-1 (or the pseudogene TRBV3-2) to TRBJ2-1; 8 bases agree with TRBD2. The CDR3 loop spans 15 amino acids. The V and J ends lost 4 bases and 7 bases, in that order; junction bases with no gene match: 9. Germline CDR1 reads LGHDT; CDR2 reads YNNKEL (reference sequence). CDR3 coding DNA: TGTGCCAGCAGCCCGGTACGGGGGGGCCCAAATGAGCAGTTCTTC. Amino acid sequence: CASSPVRGGPNEQFF.

CDR3 nucleotide sequence: TGTGCCAGCAGCGTAAGCGGGAACTATGGCTACACCTTC. This codes for CASSVSGNYGYTF. The rearrangement joins TRBV9 to TRBJ1-2; D not certain. Trimming removed 1 base from V and 2 bases from J, with 6 bases in between. Per the germline V gene, CDR1 is SGDLS and CDR2 is YYNGEE. The CDR3 sequence is 13 residues long. The complete variable domain, with remaining parts taken from reference TRBV9 and TRBJ1-2, reads DSGVTQTPKHLITATGQRVTLRCSPRSGDLSVYWYQQSLDQGLQFLIQYYNGEERAKGNILERFSAQQFPDLHSELNLSSLELGDSALYFCASSVSGNYGYTFGSGTRLTVV.

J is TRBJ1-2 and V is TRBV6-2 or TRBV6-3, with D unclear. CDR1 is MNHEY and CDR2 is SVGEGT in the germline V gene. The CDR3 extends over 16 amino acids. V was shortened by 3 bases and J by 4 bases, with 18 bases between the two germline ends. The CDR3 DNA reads TGTGCCAGCAGTTATGGCGGAGCAAACCCGTCCTATGGCTACACCTTC. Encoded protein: CASSYGGANPSYGYTF.